A selection of T cell receptor beta chains follows, all from one sample in a study of T cells in Graves' hyperthyroidism and ophthalmopathy. TCRdb reanalysed the multiplex PCR reads using MiXCR and keeps one entry per CDR3 protein. The sample shows 310,000 or so distinct CDR3 sequences, 15% to 20% of them seen only once. Source material: blood. The source of these receptors is a woman between 55 and 75 years old with Graves' ophthalmopathy. CDR3s include the opening cysteine and the closing phenylalanine or tryptophan. A D gene is named only where the DNA matches it firmly. The listing skips clone size in some rows; elsewhere it reads once, few, many or a size class.

cdr3_length j_call clone_size d_call v_call cdr3_aa cdr3_nt
16 TRBJ1-2 few - TRBV7-9 CASSFVGGRGAYGYTF TGTGCCAGCAGCTTTGTCGGGGGGCGCGGGGCCTATGGCTACACCTTC
17 TRBJ1-1 many TRBD1 TRBV5-1 CASSLEGRQGANTEAFF TGCGCCAGCAGCTTGGAGGGGAGACAGGGCGCGAACACTGAAGCTTTCTTT
17 TRBJ2-2 many TRBD1 TRBV29-1 CSVPLGQGDPNTGELFF TGCAGCGTGCCCCTGGGGCAGGGGGACCCGAACACCGGGGAGCTGTTTTTT
13 TRBJ1-6 - - TRBV28 CASRHRVGSPLHF TGTGCCAGCAGGCACAGGGTAGGTTCACCCCTCCACTTT
14 TRBJ2-7 many - TRBV18 CASSPGRVVREQYF TGTGCCAGCTCACCAGGCAGGGTAGTACGGGAGCAGTACTTC
15 TRBJ2-3 - - TRBV6-5 CASSYRGSRTDTQYF TGTGCCAGCAGTTACAGGGGGTCCCGCACAGATACGCAGTATTTT
15 TRBJ2-2 - TRBD1 TRBV19 CASSMGRGPTGELFF TGTGCCAGTAGTATGGGCAGGGGGCCTACCGGGGAGCTGTTTTTT
13 TRBJ2-7 many TRBD1 TRBV27 CASSSLQGREQYF TGTGCCAGCAGTTCGTTACAGGGGCGTGAGCAGTACTTC
14 TRBJ2-3 many TRBD2 TRBV12-3/TRBV12-4 CASTPTSGSHTQYF TGTGCCAGCACCCCGACTAGCGGGAGCCATACGCAGTATTTT
14 TRBJ2-3 - - TRBV20-1 CSAPGGASTDTQYF TGCAGTGCTCCCGGTGGGGCTAGCACAGATACGCAGTATTTT
12 TRBJ2-7 many - TRBV18 CASSPGPHEQYF TGTGCCAGCTCACCCGGACCCCACGAGCAGTACTTC
15 TRBJ2-3 once - TRBV4-2 CASSQDGQRTDTQYF TGTGCCAGCAGCCAAGATGGACAGCGCACAGATACGCAGTATTTT
12 TRBJ1-6 - - TRBV20-1 CSARDVRRPLHF TGCAGTGCTAGAGATGTCCGCCGACCCCTCCACTTT
14 TRBJ1-2 many - TRBV5-6 CASSLLGEPYGYTF TGTGCCAGCAGCTTGTTGGGGGAGCCCTATGGCTACACCTTC
15 TRBJ1-1 many - TRBV30 CAWIGRDTGNTEAFF TGTGCCTGGATAGGCCGGGACACGGGGAACACTGAAGCTTTCTTT
14 TRBJ2-2 many - TRBV7-9 CASSQAAASGELFF TGTGCCAGCAGCCAAGCGGCAGCGTCCGGGGAGCTGTTTTTT
14 TRBJ2-7 few TRBD1 TRBV29-1 CSVPSEAGGYEQYF TGCAGCGTCCCGTCGGAGGCAGGGGGATACGAGCAGTACTTC
14 TRBJ2-3 many TRBD1 TRBV5-1 CASSWTGVGDTQYF TGCGCCAGCAGCTGGACAGGGGTGGGAGATACGCAGTATTTT
15 TRBJ1-2 - - TRBV4-2 CASSPPGQQNYGYTF TGTGCCAGCAGCCCCCCGGGACAACAAAACTATGGCTACACCTTC
15 TRBJ2-7 many TRBD2 TRBV28 CASRDLGLGSHEQYF TGTGCCAGCAGAGATCTAGGACTAGGAAGTCACGAGCAGTACTTC
14 TRBJ1-1 many TRBD1 TRBV27 CASSSPGQGWVAFF TGTGCCAGCAGTTCGCCGGGACAGGGGTGGGTAGCTTTCTTT
12 TRBJ2-3 many - TRBV7-9 CASSLMTDTQYF TGTGCCAGCAGTCTTATGACAGATACGCAGTATTTT
12 TRBJ1-1 many TRBD1 TRBV29-1 CSVAGGNTEAFF TGCAGCGTGGCAGGGGGGAACACTGAAGCTTTCTTT
16 TRBJ2-7 many - TRBV7-2 CASSLAVLAYGYEQYF TGTGCCAGCAGCTTAGCGGTCTTGGCGTATGGCTACGAGCAGTACTTC
17 TRBJ1-1 - TRBD1 TRBV29-1 CSVVLNRGGRVWTEAFF TGCAGCGTTGTCTTGAACAGGGGAGGTCGGGTTTGGACTGAAGCTTTCTTT
16 TRBJ2-3 - TRBD2 TRBV7-8 CASSGTSGIYTDTQYF TGTGCCAGCAGTGGGACTAGCGGGATTTACACAGATACGCAGTATTTT
17 TRBJ2-3 few - TRBV5-6 CASSFFNLGPRADTQYF TGTGCCAGCAGCTTTTTTAATTTGGGGCCAAGAGCAGATACGCAGTATTTT
14 TRBJ2-1 - TRBD1 TRBV7-2 CASSPNTGVDEQFF TGTGCCAGCAGCCCTAACACAGGGGTGGATGAGCAGTTCTTC
13 TRBJ1-2 many TRBD1 TRBV20-1 CSATDGTVYGYTF TGCAGTGCTACTGACGGGACAGTCTATGGCTACACCTTC
15 TRBJ2-5 few TRBD2 TRBV2 CASSELAGGVETQYF TGTGCCAGCAGTGAACTCGCGGGGGGAGTGGAGACCCAGTACTTC
11 TRBJ2-2 many - TRBV12-3/TRBV12-4 CASSLSRELFF TGTGCCAGCAGTTTGAGTCGGGAGCTGTTTTTT
18 TRBJ1-5 - - TRBV2 CASSGGVYERISNQPQHF TGTGCCAGCAGCGGAGGGGTTTATGAACGGATTAGCAATCAGCCCCAGCATTTT
14 TRBJ1-5 few TRBD1 TRBV2 CASSVDRDNQPQHF TGTGCCAGCAGCGTAGACAGGGACAATCAGCCCCAGCATTTT
14 TRBJ2-3 many - TRBV2 CATLVTGEADTQYF TGTGCCACCCTAGTCACGGGGGAGGCAGATACGCAGTATTTT
15 TRBJ1-2 - - TRBV7-2 CASSLQGPFDYGYTF TGTGCCAGCAGCTTACAGGGTCCCTTCGACTATGGCTACACCTTC
11 TRBJ2-1 many - TRBV29-1 CSAAGFNEQFF TGCAGCGCTGCCGGGTTCAATGAGCAGTTCTTC
17 TRBJ2-7 many - TRBV5-5 CASSLFTRRWSSYEQYF TGTGCCAGCAGCTTGTTTACTAGGCGTTGGAGCTCCTACGAGCAGTACTTC
15 TRBJ2-5 few - TRBV4-3 CASSINQGGGETQYF TGCGCCAGCAGCATCAACCAGGGAGGGGGAGAGACCCAGTACTTC
15 TRBJ1-2 many - TRBV3-1 CASSRQWDANYGYTF TGTGCCAGCAGCCGCCAGTGGGATGCTAACTATGGCTACACCTTC
16 TRBJ2-3 - - TRBV4-1 CASSQGPLARADTQYF TGCGCCAGCAGCCAAGGTCCCCTAGCGAGGGCAGATACGCAGTATTTT
15 TRBJ1-6 many - TRBV7-2 CASSLDKGGNSPLHF TGTGCCAGCAGCTTAGACAAGGGAGGGAATTCACCCCTCCACTTT
14 TRBJ2-7 many TRBD2 TRBV28 CASRPGLTLYEQYF TGTGCCAGCAGACCGGGACTAACCCTATACGAGCAGTACTTC